This TCR beta chain derives from a study of T-cell reconstitution after alpha-beta-depleted transplantation in children. Study-wide results and limits: Expanded clones from the graft, numbering several hundred, reportedly supplied alpha-beta T cells about two months after transplant. There were some patients whose high TCRbeta diversity at day 60 came from surviving recipient T cells and thymic progenitors. T cells produced anew were the main source of T-cell counts and diversity one year after transplant.

The CDR3 is 14 amino acids. The J segment lost 2 bases and the V segment lost 4 bases, leaving 6 bases of the junction unmatched. The germline gives CDR1 SGHRS, CDR2 YFSETQ. For this clonotype: Its antigen is unidentified.

It was with unique molecular identifiers that the TCRbeta library was prepared. From the PCR reads, TCRdb called clonotypes with MiXCR, one entry per CDR3 protein. The sample lists around 580,000 distinct CDR3 sequences; roughly 30% were seen once. The specimen was PBMCs, collected before TCRalphabeta/CD19-depleted stem cell transplant. The V and J genes are TRBV5-1 and TRBJ2-7; 7 bases line up with TRBD1. The TCR was taken from a boy in the first two years of life with Wiskott-Aldrich syndrome, due to receive a stem cell transplant. The CDR3 is CASSGGQLPYEQYF. The CDR3 DNA sequence: TGCGCCAGCAGCGGGGGACAGCTTCCCTACGAGCAGTACTTC.